This T cell receptor (beta chain) was found in a study of T cell repertoires in cytomegalovirus infection. Across the whole study: Well-studied HLA-B-restricted epitopes and recently identified HLA-C-restricted epitopes of CMV were both used in the study. CMV infection together with matching HLA type was indicated by public TCR beta signatures.

The CDR3 is 17 residues long. Germline CDR1 ENHRY, CDR2 SYGVKD. V gave up 4 bases and J gave up 2 bases, with 21 bases separating them. MiXCR, applied by TCRdb to the reads, yields one record per CDR3 protein. The top ten clones hold 15% to 20% of a sample with hundreds of thousands of distinct CDR3 sequences, about 30% of them seen once. Broader study findings: Predominance within the ex vivo response was attributable to HLA-C-restricted CMV-specific TCR beta clonotypes.

This clonotype was observed a handful of times. Antigen: not known. The sample in question was cultured PBMCs, obtained from culture after CMV antigen stimulation. This receptor was obtained from a human donor in good health (CMV status not recorded). Some clones in this sample may be carry-over from other donors' samples. This rearrangement joins TRBV10-3 to TRBJ2-7; D gene unclear. The CDR3 region is CAISGGSELSSPYEQYF. The CDR3 DNA is TGTGCCATCAGTGGGGGTTCGGAATTGTCGTCCCCCTACGAGCAGTACTTC.